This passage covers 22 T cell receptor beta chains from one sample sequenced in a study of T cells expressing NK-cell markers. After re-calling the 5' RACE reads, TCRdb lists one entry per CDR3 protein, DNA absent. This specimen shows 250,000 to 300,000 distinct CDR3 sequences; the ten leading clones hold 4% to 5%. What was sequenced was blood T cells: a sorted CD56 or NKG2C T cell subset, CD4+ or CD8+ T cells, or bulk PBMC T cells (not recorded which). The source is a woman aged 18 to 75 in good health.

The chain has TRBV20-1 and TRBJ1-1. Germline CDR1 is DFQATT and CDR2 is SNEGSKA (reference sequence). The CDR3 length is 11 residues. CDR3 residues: CSASYGTEAFF.

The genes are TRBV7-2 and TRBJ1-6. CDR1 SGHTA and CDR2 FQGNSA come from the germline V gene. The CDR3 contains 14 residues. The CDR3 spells CASSPRRGNSPLHF.

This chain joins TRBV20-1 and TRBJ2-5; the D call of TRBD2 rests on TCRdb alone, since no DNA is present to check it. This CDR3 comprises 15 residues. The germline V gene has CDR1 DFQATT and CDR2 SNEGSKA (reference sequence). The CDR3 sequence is CSARRGGGPQETQYF.

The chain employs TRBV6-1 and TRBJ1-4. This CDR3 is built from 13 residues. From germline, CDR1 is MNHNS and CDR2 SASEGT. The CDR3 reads CASSEAVREKLFF.

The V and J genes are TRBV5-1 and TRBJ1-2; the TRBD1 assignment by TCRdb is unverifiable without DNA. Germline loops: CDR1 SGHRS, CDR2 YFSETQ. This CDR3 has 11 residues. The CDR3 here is CASSFTGGYTF.

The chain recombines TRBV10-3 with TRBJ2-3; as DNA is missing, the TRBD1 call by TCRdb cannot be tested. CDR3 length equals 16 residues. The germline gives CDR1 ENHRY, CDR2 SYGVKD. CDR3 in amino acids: CAISHSGTGGTDTQYF.

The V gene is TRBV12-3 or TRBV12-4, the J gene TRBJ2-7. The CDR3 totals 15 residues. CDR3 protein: CASSPRTSSRTEQYF.

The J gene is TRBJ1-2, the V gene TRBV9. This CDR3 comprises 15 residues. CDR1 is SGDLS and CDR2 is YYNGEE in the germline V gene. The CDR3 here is CASSVGLLGIYGYTF.

The CDR3 spells CASSLDRSYEQYF. The chain uses TRBV11-3 and TRBJ2-7. The germline V gene has CDR1 SGHNT and CDR2 YENEEA. The CDR3 is 13 residues long. Filled out from reference TRBV11-3 and TRBJ2-7, the complete variable domain reads EAGVVQSPRYKIIEKKQPVAFWCNPISGHNTLYWYLQNLGQGPELLIRYENEEAVDDSQLPKDRFSAERLKGVDSTLKIQPAELGDSAVYLCASSLDRSYEQYFGPGTRLTVT.

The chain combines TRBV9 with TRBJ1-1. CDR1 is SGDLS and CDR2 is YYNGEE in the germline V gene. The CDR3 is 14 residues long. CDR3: CASSGVTLNTEAFF.

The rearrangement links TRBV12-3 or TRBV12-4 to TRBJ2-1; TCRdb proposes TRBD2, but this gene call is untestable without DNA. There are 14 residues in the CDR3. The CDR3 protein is CASSPRRGVDEQFF.

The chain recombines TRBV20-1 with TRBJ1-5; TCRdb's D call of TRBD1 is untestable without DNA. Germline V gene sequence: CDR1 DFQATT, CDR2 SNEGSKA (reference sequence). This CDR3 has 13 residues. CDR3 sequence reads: CSANTGGSQPQHF.

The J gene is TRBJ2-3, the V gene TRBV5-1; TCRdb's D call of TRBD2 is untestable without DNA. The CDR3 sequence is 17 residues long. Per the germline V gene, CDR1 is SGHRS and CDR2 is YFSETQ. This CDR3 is CASSLAPSSGMGDTQYF.

The CDR3 protein is CSVLGAPDYEQYF. The chain couples TRBV29-1 to TRBJ2-7; the TCRdb D gene call, TRBD2, has no DNA to confirm it. Germline loops: CDR1 SQVTM, CDR2 ANQGSEA. The CDR3 has 13 residues.

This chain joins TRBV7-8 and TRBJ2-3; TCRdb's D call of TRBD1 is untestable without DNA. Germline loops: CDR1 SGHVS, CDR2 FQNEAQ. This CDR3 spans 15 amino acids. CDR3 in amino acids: CASSFSQGRPDTQYF.

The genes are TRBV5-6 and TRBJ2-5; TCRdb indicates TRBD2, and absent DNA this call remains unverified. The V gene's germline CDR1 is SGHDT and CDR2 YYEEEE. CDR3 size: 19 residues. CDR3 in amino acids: CASSLKPASGRRGWETQYF.

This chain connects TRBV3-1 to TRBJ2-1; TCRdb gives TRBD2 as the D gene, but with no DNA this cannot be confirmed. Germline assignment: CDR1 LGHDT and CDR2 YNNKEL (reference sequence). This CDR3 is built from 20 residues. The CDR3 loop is CASSQHSLATSKGSYNEQFF.

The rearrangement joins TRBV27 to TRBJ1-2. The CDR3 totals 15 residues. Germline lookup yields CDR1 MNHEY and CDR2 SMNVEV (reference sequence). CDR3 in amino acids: CASSFKRAPNYGYTF.

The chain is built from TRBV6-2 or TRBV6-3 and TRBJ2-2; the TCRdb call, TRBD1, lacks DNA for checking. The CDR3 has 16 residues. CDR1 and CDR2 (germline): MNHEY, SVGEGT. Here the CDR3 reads CASSLDRAMNTGELFF.

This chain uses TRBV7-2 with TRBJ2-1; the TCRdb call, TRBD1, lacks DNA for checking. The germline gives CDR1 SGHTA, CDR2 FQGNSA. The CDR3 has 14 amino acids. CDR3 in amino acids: CASSLPRTYNEQFF.

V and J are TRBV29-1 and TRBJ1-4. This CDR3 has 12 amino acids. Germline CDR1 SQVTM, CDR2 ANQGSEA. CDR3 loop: CSASGADEKLFF.

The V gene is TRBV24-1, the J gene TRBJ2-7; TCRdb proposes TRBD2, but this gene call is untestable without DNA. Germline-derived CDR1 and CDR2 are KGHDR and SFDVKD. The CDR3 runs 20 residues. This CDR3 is CATSDLWSASGSRISYEQYF.